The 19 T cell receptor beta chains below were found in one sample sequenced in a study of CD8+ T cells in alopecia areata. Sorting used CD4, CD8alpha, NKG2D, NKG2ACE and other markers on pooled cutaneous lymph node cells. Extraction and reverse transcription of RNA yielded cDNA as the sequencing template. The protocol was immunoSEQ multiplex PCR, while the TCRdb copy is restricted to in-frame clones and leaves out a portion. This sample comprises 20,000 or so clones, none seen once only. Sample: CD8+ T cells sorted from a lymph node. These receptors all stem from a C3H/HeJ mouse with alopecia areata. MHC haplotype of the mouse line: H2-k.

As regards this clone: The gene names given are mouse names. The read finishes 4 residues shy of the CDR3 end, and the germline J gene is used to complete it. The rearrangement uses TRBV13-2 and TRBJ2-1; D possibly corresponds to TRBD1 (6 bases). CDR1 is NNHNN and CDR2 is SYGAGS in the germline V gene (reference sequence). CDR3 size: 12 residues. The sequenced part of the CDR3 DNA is TGTGCCAGCGGTTCAGGGGAGGCT. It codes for CASGSGEA. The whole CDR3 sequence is CASGSGEAEQFF.

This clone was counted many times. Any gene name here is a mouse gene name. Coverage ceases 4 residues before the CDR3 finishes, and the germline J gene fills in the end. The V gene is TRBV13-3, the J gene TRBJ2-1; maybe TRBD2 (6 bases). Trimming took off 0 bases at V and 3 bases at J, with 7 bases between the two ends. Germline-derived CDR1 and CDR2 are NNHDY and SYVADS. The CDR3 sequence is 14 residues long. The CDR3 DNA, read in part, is TGTGCCAGCAGTGATGCGACTGGCTATGCT. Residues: CASSDATGYA. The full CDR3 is CASSDATGYAEQFF.

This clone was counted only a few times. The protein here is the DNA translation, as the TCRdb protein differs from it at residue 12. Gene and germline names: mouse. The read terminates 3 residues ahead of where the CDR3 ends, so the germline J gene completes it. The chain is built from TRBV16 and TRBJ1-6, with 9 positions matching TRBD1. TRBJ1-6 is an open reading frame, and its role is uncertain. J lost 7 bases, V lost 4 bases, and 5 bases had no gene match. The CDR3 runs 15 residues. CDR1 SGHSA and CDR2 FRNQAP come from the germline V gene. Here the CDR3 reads CASSSSGTGNSPLYF. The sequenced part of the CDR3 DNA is TGTGCAAGCAGCTCCTCCGGGACAGGGAATTCGCCC.

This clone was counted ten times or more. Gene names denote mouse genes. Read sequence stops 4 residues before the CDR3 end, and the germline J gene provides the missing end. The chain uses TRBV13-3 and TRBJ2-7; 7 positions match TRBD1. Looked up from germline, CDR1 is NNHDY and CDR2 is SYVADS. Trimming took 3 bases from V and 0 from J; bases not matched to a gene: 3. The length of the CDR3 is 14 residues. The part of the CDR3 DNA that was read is TGTGCCAGCAGTGCCACAGGGGTCTCCTAT. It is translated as CASSATGVSY. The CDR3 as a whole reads CASSATGVSYEQYF.

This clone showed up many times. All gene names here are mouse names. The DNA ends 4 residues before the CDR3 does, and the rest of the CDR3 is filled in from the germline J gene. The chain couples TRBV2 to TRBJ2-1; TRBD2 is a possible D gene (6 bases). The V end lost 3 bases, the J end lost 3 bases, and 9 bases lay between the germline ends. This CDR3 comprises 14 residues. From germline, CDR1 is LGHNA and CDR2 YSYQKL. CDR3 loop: CASSHPGVYAEQFF. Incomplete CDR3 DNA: TGTGCCAGCAGCCACCCTGGGGTCTATGCT.

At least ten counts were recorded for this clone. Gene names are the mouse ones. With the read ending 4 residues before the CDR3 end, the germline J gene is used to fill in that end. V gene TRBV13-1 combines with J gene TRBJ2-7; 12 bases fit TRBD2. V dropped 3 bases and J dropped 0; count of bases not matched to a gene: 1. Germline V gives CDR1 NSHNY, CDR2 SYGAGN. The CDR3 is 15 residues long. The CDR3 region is CASSGLGGRSYEQYF. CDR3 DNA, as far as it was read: TGTGCCAGCAGTGGACTGGGGGGGCGCTCCTAT.

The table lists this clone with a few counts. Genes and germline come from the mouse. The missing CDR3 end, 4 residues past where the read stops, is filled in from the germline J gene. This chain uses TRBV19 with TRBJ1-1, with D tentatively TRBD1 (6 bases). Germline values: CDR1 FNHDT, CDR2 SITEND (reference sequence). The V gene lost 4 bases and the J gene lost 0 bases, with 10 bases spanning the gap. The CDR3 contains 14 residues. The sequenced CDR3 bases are TGTGCCAGCAGTCGGGACACCTCAAACACA. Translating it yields CASSRDTSNT. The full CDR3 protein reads CASSRDTSNTEVFF.

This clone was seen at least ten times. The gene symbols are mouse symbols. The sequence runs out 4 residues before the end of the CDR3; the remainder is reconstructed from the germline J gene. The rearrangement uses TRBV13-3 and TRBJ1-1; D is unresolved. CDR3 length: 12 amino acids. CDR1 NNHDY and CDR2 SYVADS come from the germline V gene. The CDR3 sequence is CASSVDWREVFF. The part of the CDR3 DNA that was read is TGTGCCAGCAGTGTGGACTGGAGA.

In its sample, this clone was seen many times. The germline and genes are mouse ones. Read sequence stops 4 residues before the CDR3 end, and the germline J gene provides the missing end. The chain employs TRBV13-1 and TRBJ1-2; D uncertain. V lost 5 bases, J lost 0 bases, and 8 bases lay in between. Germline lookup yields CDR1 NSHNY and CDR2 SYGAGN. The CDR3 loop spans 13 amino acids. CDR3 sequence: CASRKSANSDYTF. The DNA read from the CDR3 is TGTGCCAGCAGAAAATCTGCAAACTCC.

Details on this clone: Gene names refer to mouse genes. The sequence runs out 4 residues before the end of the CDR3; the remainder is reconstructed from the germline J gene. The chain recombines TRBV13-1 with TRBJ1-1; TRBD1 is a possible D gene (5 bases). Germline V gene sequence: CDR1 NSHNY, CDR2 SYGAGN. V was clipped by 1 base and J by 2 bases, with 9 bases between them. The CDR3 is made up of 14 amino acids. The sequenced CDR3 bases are TGTGCCAGCAGTGATCCGCAGGGTAACACA. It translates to CASSDPQGNT. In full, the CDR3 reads CASSDPQGNTEVFF.

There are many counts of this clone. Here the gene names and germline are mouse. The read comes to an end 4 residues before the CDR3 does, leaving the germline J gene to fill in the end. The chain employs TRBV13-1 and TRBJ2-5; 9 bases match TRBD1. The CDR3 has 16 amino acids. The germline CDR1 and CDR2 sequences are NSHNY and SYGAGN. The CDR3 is CASSDAAWTGDDTQYF. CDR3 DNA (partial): TGTGCCAGCAGTGATGCCGCCTGGACAGGGGACGAC.

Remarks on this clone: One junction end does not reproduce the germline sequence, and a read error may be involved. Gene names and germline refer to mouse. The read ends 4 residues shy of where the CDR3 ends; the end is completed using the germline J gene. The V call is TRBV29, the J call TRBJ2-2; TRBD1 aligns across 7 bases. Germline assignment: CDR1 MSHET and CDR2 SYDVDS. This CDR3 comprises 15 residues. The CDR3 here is CASSPGTANPGQLYF. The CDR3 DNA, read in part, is TGTGCTAGCAGTCCGGGGACAGCAAACCCCGGG.

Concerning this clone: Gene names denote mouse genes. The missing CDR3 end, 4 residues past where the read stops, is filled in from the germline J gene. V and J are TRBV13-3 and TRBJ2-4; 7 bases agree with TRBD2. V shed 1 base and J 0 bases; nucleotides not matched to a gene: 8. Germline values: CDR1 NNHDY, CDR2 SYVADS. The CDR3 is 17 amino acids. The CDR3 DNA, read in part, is TGTGCCAGCAGTGATCCATCACTGGGGAATAGTCAAAAC. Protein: CASSDPSLGNSQN. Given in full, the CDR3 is CASSDPSLGNSQNTLYF.

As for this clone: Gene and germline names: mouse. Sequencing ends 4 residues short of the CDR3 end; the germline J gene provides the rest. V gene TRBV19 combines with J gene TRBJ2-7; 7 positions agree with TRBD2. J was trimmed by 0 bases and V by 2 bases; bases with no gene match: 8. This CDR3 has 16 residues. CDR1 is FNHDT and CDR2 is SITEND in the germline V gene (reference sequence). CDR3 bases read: TGTGCCAGCAGTATTTTGGGGGGAAAGAGCTCCTAT. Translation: CASSILGGKSSY. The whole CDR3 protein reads CASSILGGKSSYEQYF.

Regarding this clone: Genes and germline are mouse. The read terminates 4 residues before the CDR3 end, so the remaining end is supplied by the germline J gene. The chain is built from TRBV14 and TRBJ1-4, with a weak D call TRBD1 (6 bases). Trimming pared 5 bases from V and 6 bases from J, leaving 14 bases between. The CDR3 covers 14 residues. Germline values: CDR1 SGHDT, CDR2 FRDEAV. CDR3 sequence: CASSLRGAYERLFF. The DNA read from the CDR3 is TGTGCCAGCAGCCTGCGGGGGGCTTACGAA.

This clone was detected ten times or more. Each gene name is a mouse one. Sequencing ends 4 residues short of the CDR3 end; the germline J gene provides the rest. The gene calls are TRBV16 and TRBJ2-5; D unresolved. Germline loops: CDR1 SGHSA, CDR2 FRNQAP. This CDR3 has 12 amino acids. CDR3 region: CASSSGGDTQYF. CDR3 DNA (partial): TGTGCAAGCAGCTCAGGAGGAGAC.

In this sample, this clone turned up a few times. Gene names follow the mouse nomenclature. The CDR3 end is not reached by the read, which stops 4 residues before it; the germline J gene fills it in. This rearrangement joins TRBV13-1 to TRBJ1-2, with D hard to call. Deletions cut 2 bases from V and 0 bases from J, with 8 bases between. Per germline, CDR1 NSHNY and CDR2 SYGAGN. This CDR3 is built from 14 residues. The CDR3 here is CASSDPDSNSDYTF. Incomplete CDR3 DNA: TGTGCCAGCAGTGACCCAGACTCAAACTCC.

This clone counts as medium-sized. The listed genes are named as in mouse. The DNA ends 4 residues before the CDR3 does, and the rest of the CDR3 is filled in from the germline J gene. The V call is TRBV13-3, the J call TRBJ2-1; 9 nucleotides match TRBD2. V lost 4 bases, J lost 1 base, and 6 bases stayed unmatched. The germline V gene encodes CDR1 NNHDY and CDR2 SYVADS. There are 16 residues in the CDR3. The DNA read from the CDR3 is TGTGCCAGCAGTTGGAGGACTGGGGCCAACTATGCT. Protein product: CASSWRTGANYA. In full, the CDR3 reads CASSWRTGANYAEQFF.

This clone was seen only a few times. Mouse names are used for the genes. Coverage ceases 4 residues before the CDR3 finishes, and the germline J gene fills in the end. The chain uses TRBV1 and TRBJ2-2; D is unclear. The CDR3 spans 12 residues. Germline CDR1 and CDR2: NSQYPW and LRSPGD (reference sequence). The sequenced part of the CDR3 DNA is TGCACCTGCAGTGCAGGGGGCGGG. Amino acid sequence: CTCSAGGG. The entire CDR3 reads CTCSAGGGQLYF.